This T cell receptor beta chain originates from a study of long-term antiretroviral therapy in people with HIV. Running of the v3.0 immunoSEQ assay took place at survey level. Sequenced by immunoSEQ multiplex PCR; TCRdb stores in-frame clones only, minus some. The table has about 28,000 clones, over 90% seen once. The ends were cut back, 5 bases at V and 7 bases at J, with 10 bases in the middle. The CDR3 covers 12 residues. From germline, CDR1 is PRHDT and CDR2 FYEKMQ (reference sequence). Study-wide results and caveats: Missing from the dataset were any data on ART adherence, viral resistance or therapy changes.

Comment on this clone: Its target is not known.

The gene calls are TRBV13 and TRBJ2-3, with D tentatively TRBD2 (5 bases). The clonotype was recovered from a man aged 25 to 40 with HIV. The specimen was unsorted PBMCs, collected more than 6 years after starting antiretroviral therapy. CDR3 DNA sequence: TGTGCCAGCAGCGTTACGGGAAATACGCAGTATTTT. As protein: CASSVTGNTQYF.